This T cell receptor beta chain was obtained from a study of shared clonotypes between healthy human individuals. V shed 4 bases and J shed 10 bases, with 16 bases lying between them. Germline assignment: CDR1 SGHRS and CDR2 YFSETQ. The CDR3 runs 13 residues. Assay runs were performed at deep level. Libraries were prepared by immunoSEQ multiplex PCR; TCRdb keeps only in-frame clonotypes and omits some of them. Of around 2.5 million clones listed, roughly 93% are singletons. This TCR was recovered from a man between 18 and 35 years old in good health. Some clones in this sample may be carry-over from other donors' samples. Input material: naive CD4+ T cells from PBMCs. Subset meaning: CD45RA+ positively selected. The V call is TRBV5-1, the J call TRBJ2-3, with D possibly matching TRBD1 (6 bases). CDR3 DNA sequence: TGCGCCAGCAGCCAGAGACAGGAAACACCGCAGTATTTT. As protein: CASSQRQETPQYF.